This T cell receptor (beta chain) was captured in a study of T cells in Graves' hyperthyroidism and ophthalmopathy. The TCR beta CDR3 regions underwent amplification using RNA transcripts as the source. Carried out on the TCR CDR3, a first-round RT-PCR used the HTBI primer set. TCRdb independently ran MiXCR on the multiplex PCR reads; one entry per CDR3 protein. The table records some 600,000 distinct CDR3 sequences, approximately 15% of them present only once. This clonotype has only a few counts. Its specificity is unknown. The germline V and J ends were trimmed by 6 bases and 7 bases, with 13 bases remaining between them. The CDR3 length is 14 residues. The germline gives CDR1 MNHEY, CDR2 SVGEGT. Study-level findings and limits: In blood, most of the thyroid clonotypes expanded above 0.001 were also present.

The rearrangement joins TRBV6-2 or TRBV6-3 to TRBJ1-6; no clear D gene. Material for sequencing was blood. The source of this sequence is a woman between 25 and 40 years old with Graves' hyperthyroidism that later progressed to Graves' ophthalmopathy. CDR3 in DNA: TGTGCCAGCAGAAACCGGGAAGGCAATTCACCCCTCCACTTT. This encodes CASRNREGNSPLHF.